The clone carrying this T cell receptor (beta chain) was found a few times. The antigen remains undetermined. CDR3 length equals 14 residues. Germline V gene sequence: CDR1 MGHRA, CDR2 YSYEKL. V was shortened by 2 bases and J by 4 bases, with 11 bases between the two germline ends. Universal primer sites and UMIs were introduced during 5'RACE template-switching synthesis of TCR cDNA. Each CDR3 protein is one row after TCRdb ran MiXCR on the 5' RACE reads. Of 150,000 to 200,000 distinct CDR3 sequences listed, roughly 6.4% are singletons. This entry comes from a study of T cells after yellow fever vaccination. The wider study: Preparation used SMART-Seq v4 Ultra Low Input for the low-cell-number fractions.

Study-wide findings and caveats: Abundant contaminating clonotypes from the bulk population could appear in FACS-sorted repertoires. Once the booster was given, most primary-vaccination clones reappeared, at 95% to 97% for CD4 and roughly 91% for CD8.

The clonotype comes from a man aged 18 to 29 who received the YFV17D yellow fever vaccine. Sample: CD4+ T cells sorted from PBMCs, taken on the day of the first yellow fever vaccination. The chain joins TRBV4-1 to TRBJ2-5; perhaps TRBD2 as D (5 bases). DNA for the CDR3: TGCGCCAGCAGCCAACCCCTAGCAGGAGAGACCCAGTACTTC. Protein: CASSQPLAGETQYF.